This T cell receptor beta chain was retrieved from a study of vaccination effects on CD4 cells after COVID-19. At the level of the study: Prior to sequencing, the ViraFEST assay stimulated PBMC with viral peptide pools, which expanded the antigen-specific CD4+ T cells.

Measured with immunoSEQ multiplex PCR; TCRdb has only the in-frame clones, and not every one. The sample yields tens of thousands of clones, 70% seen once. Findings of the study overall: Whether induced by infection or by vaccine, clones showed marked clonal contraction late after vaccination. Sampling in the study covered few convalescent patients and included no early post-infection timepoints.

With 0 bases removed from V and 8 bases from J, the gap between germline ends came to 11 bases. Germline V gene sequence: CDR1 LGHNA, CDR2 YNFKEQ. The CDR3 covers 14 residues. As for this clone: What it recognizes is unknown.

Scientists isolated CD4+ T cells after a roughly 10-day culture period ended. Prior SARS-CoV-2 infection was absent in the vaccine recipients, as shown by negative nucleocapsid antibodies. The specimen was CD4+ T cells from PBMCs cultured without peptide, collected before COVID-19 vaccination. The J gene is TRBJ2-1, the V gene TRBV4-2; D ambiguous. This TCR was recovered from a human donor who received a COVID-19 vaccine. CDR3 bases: TGTGCCAGCAGCCAAGACCCCACTAAGTATGAGCAGTTCTTC. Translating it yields CASSQDPTKYEQFF.